This T cell receptor (beta chain) was identified during a study of cytomegalovirus exposure and HLA in healthy donors. Overall study context: The early release's HLA-typed donors yielded some 85 million unique TCRs.

PCR was performed using 60 Vbeta and 13 Jbeta primers. Per the original methods: Later reanalysis found around 80 million unique TCR beta chains, 10 million to 14 million of them shared. The data were produced by immunoSEQ multiplex PCR, yet TCRdb's version contains in-frame clones alone and is incomplete. V, J and clone size reflect that table, while D and trimming were determined from the DNA. The table has roughly 96,000 clones, about four fifths seen once. V was clipped by 5 bases and J by 8 bases, with 15 bases between them. This CDR3 has 14 residues. Germline CDR1 and CDR2: MRHNA and SNTAGT. This clone has just a few counts.

V usage is TRBV6-4 and J usage is TRBJ2-2, with D unclear. Sequenced: PBMCs. The origin of this receptor is a female donor in good health and CMV-seropositive. The CDR3 reads CASSTTDPPGELFF. DNA of the CDR3: TGTGCCAGCAGTACTACCGATCCGCCGGGGGAGCTGTTTTTT.